This TCR beta chain stems from a study of control samples from healthy donors and cancer patients. The V and J ends lost 5 bases and 13 bases respectively, with 23 bases between them. Per the germline V gene, CDR1 is LGHNT and CDR2 is FRNRAP. This CDR3 has 14 residues. Sequencing was performed with immunoSEQ multiplex PCR; in TCRdb, only in-frame clones are kept and a portion is missing. Of approximately 160,000 clones in the sample, about 93% were seen once. This TCR derives from a woman aged 55-69 years in good health. The chain carries TRBV12-5 and TRBJ1-1; no reliable D call. The sample taken for sequencing was blood. CDR3 in DNA: TGTGCTAGTGGTCGATCAACGGGTTTACCAGAGGGTTTCTTT. Protein product: CASGRSTGLPEGFF.